What follows are 7 T cell receptor beta chains derived from one specimen sequenced in a study of blood T cell repertoires in COVID-19. Assay: immunoSEQ multiplex PCR; the TCRdb copy retains only in-frame clones and omits some. The profile shows 55,000 to 90,000 clones, around 90% of them singletons. The specimen sequenced was peripheral blood. All receptors derive from a human donor in a cohort sampled during active COVID-19.

There are a few counts of this clone. This rearrangement joins TRBV10-3 to TRBJ2-7; 9 bases line up with TRBD2. The CDR3 totals 13 residues. Germline trimming cut 7 bases from V and 5 bases from J; bases unmatched to any gene: 6. Germline values: CDR1 ENHRY, CDR2 SYGVKD. The CDR3 reads CAIKASGNDEQYV. The CDR3 nucleotides read TGTGCCATCAAGGCTAGCGGGAACGACGAGCAGTACGTC.

The V call is TRBV3-1 (or the pseudogene TRBV3-2), the J call TRBJ2-3; a possible D gene is TRBD2 (6 bases). Germline assignment: CDR1 LGHDT and CDR2 YNNKEL (reference sequence). The CDR3 sequence is 19 residues long. Trimming took 1 base from V and 3 from J, leaving 23 bases between them. CDR3 in DNA: TGTGCCAGCAGCCAAGGGGGATTTGGATTTGGGGGGAATACAGATACGCAGTATTTT. Translation: CASSQGGFGFGGNTDTQYF.

The gene calls are TRBV13 and TRBJ2-1; 9 bases fit TRBD2. The germline V gene has CDR1 PRHDT and CDR2 FYEKMQ (reference sequence). Trimming removed 6 bases from V and 6 bases from J; junction bases left unmatched: 12. The CDR3 length is 16 residues. CDR3 in amino acids: CASRAQGGRVGNEQFF. In DNA, the CDR3 is TGTGCCAGCAGGGCCCAGGGCGGGAGGGTCGGCAATGAGCAGTTCTTC.

The V gene is TRBV20-1, the J gene TRBJ2-4, with a tentative D call TRBD2 (6 bases). Trimming removed 3 bases at V and 2 bases at J, with 20 bases between. This CDR3 is built from 17 residues. Germline V gene sequence: CDR1 DFQATT, CDR2 SNEGSKA (reference sequence). The CDR3 reads CSASSSNPGASKNIQYF. DNA for the CDR3: TGCAGTGCTAGTTCCTCAAACCCGGGAGCCTCCAAAAACATTCAGTACTTC.

This chain uses TRBV2 with TRBJ2-1; 10 positions match TRBD2. The V segment lost 7 bases and the J segment 3 bases; nucleotides outside the gene matches: 6. Germline CDR1 SNHLY, CDR2 FYNNEI. This CDR3 contains 15 residues. CDR3 bases: TGTGCCAGCACTATACTAGCGGGGTACTACAATGAGCAGTTCTTC. Translation: CASTILAGYYNEQFF.

This chain connects TRBV13 to TRBJ2-1; D is unresolved. Germline CDR1 and CDR2: PRHDT and FYEKMQ (reference sequence). V lost 4 bases and J lost 3, with 10 bases in between. This CDR3 has 14 residues. CDR3 loop: CASSSNTDYNEQFF. The DNA of the CDR3 is TGTGCCAGCAGCTCAAATACAGACTACAATGAGCAGTTCTTC.

This clone was seen a single time. V gene TRBV19 combines with J gene TRBJ1-4; perhaps TRBD1 as D (5 bases). The germline gives CDR1 LNHDA, CDR2 SQIVND (reference sequence). Trimming cost V 3 bases and J 0 bases, with 11 bases left between them. CDR3 length equals 16 residues. The DNA of the CDR3 is TGTGCCAGTAGTATGCGACAGTCCGCAACTAATGAAAAACTGTTTTTT. Its protein is CASSMRQSATNEKLFF.